These 4 T cell receptor beta chains were sequenced from one sample in a study of read filtering for tumor transcriptome and immune sequencing. This library used roughly 370 ng RNA and molecular barcoded adaptors spanning alpha/delta and beta/gamma chains. TCRdb ran MiXCR on the reads and lists one entry per CDR3 protein. The table shows 49,000 or so distinct CDR3 sequences, with approximately 12% occurring only once. Material for sequencing was a population of CD138-negative cells sorted from bone marrow. Source of these receptors: a donor at least 40 years old with multiple myeloma.

This clonotype was detected ten times or more. The chain uses TRBV7-2 and TRBJ2-7, with 12 bases matching TRBD2. This CDR3 has 16 residues. Germline V gene sequence: CDR1 SGHTA, CDR2 FQGNSA. The V segment lost 4 bases and the J segment 4 bases; nucleotides outside the gene matches: 8. CDR3 region: CASSYGLAGNAYEQYF. In DNA form, the CDR3 reads TGTGCCAGCAGCTACGGACTAGCGGGGAACGCATACGAGCAGTACTTC.

A note on this clonotype: This sequence is one base from a far larger clone and is likely a read error. This chain uses TRBV7-9 with TRBJ1-1; no reliable D call. The DNA end favors TRBJ1-6, so the J call may be wrong. CDR1 is SEHNR and CDR2 is FQNEAQ in the germline V gene (reference sequence). The CDR3 consists of 12 residues. The CDR3 nucleotides read TGTGCCAGCGGCTTAGCGAATTCACCCCTCCACTTT. Translation: CASGLANSPLHF.

This clonotype occurred a few times. The chain recombines TRBV30 with TRBJ2-1; TRBD1 aligns across 8 bases. V was clipped by 2 bases and J by 8 bases; unmatched bases: 11. This CDR3 region has 15 residues. From germline, CDR1 is GTSNPN and CDR2 SVGIG (reference sequence). The CDR3 spells CAWSNPATGGHEQFF. The CDR3 DNA reads as TGTGCCTGGAGTAACCCCGCAACAGGGGGGCATGAGCAGTTCTTC.

The table lists this clonotype with many counts. This chain links TRBV7-9 with TRBJ2-1, with 14 bases fitting TRBD2. V dropped 5 bases and J dropped 7; count of bases not matched to a gene: 10. The CDR3 has 17 amino acids. Germline CDR1 SEHNR, CDR2 FQNEAQ (reference sequence). CDR3 sequence (DNA): TGTGCCAGCAGCACCCAGACTAGCGGGAGGGGATTTAATGAGCAGTTCTTC. Translated: CASSTQTSGRGFNEQFF.